Listed below are T cell receptor beta chains from one sample, sequenced in a study of CD8+CD57+ T cells in acquired aplastic anemia. MiXCR, applied by TCRdb to the reads, yields one record per CDR3 protein. The table lists roughly 500,000 distinct CDR3 sequences, about a third of them singletons, with 0.75% to 0.95% in the top ten. The sequencing input was sorted CD4+, CD8+, or CD8+CD57+ T cells (not recorded which) from PBMCs. Receptor source: a human donor with aplastic anemia. Each CDR3 is given with its conserved first and last residue. The D gene is left open where the match is weak. Clone size, where shown, is once, few, many, or a class for clones that have expanded.

j_gene: TRBJ2-5; abundance: few; v_gene: TRBV9; d_gene: TRBD1; CDR3nt: TGTGCCAGCAGCACCGGGACAGGGGGAGGAGAGACCCAGTACTTC; CDR3aa: CASSTGTGGGETQYF
j_gene: TRBJ2-1; abundance: .; v_gene: TRBV25-1; d_gene: TRBD2; CDR3nt: TGTGCCAGCAGCTCAATCGGACAGGGTTGGCCTAGCGGGAGTACAGCTGAGCAGTTCTTC; CDR3aa: CASSSIGQGWPSGSTAEQFF
j_gene: TRBJ2-2; abundance: many; v_gene: TRBV15; d_gene: .; CDR3nt: TGTGCCACCAGCAGAGACGGCACCGGGGAGCTGTTTTTT; CDR3aa: CATSRDGTGELFF
j_gene: TRBJ1-5; abundance: many; v_gene: TRBV11-2; d_gene: .; CDR3nt: TGTGCCAGCAGCCCCCAGAGCTGGGGGCAGGGACAGCCCCAGCATTTT; CDR3aa: CASSPQSWGQGQPQHF
j_gene: TRBJ1-4; abundance: few; v_gene: TRBV20-1; d_gene: .; CDR3nt: TGCAGTGCTAGAGATGGTTCCAGAACTAATGAAAAACTGTTTTTT; CDR3aa: CSARDGSRTNEKLFF
j_gene: TRBJ2-1; abundance: .; v_gene: TRBV11-3; d_gene: TRBD2; CDR3nt: TGTGCCAGCAGCCCGAGGAGCGGGAGTTCTGAGCAGTTCTTC; CDR3aa: CASSPRSGSSEQFF
j_gene: TRBJ1-1; abundance: many; v_gene: TRBV10-3; d_gene: .; CDR3nt: TGTGCCATGGGCGAAAGGGGTTTCGCTGAAGCTTTCTTT; CDR3aa: CAMGERGFAEAFF
j_gene: TRBJ2-2; abundance: .; v_gene: TRBV10-3; d_gene: .; CDR3nt: TGTGCCAGCAGTTACTTGGTTAATGGGGAGCTGTTTTTT; CDR3aa: CASSYLVNGELFF
j_gene: TRBJ1-1; abundance: many; v_gene: TRBV19; d_gene: .; CDR3nt: TGTGCCAGTAGTATATTCAGGGCTAGGAACACTGAAGCTTTCTTT; CDR3aa: CASSIFRARNTEAFF
j_gene: TRBJ1-6; abundance: few; v_gene: TRBV15; d_gene: TRBD1; CDR3nt: TGTGCCACCAGCAGAGCCCCGGGACAGGCCAATTCACCCCTCCACTTT; CDR3aa: CATSRAPGQANSPLHF
j_gene: TRBJ1-4; abundance: many; v_gene: TRBV19; d_gene: .; CDR3nt: TGTGCCAGTAGTATGCGGACAGAGAATGAAAAACTGTTTTTT; CDR3aa: CASSMRTENEKLFF
j_gene: TRBJ2-5; abundance: .; v_gene: TRBV25-1; d_gene: .; CDR3nt: TGTGCCAGCAGTGAATGGGGGACTGGCGGGACCCAGTACTTC; CDR3aa: CASSEWGTGGTQYF
j_gene: TRBJ2-3; abundance: .; v_gene: TRBV9; d_gene: TRBD2; CDR3nt: TGTGCCAGCAGCGTAGGGCTAGCGGGGGTAGTAACAGATACGCAGTATTTT; CDR3aa: CASSVGLAGVVTDTQYF
j_gene: TRBJ1-2; abundance: few; v_gene: TRBV14; d_gene: .; CDR3nt: TGTGCCAGCTCAACATCGGACAGCTATGGCTACACCTTC; CDR3aa: CASSTSDSYGYTF
j_gene: TRBJ2-3; abundance: many; v_gene: TRBV10-3; d_gene: .; CDR3nt: TGTGCCATCAGTGAGTCACAGACCCAACCTAGCACAGATACGCAGTATTTT; CDR3aa: CAISESQTQPSTDTQYF
j_gene: TRBJ1-6; abundance: .; v_gene: TRBV2; d_gene: TRBD1; CDR3nt: TGTGCCAGCAGTTCCCGGACAGGGAACCCTAATTCACCCCTCCACTTT; CDR3aa: CASSSRTGNPNSPLHF
j_gene: TRBJ1-2; abundance: .; v_gene: TRBV20-1; d_gene: .; CDR3nt: TGCAGTGCCCCCTTGAATGAGAACTATGGCTACACCTTC; CDR3aa: CSAPLNENYGYTF
j_gene: TRBJ1-2; abundance: .; v_gene: TRBV12-3/TRBV12-4; d_gene: .; CDR3nt: TGTGCCAGCAGTGAACCCTATGACTACACCTTC; CDR3aa: CASSEPYDYTF
j_gene: TRBJ1-2; abundance: .; v_gene: TRBV2; d_gene: .; CDR3nt: TGTGCCAGCAGCAGACAGGAGAGACAATTCTATGGCTACACCTTC; CDR3aa: CASSRQERQFYGYTF
j_gene: TRBJ2-7; abundance: few; v_gene: TRBV4-1; d_gene: TRBD2; CDR3nt: TGCGCCAGCAGCCAAGCGCGGGGGTATAGCTCCTACGAGCAGTACTTC; CDR3aa: CASSQARGYSSYEQYF
j_gene: TRBJ1-2; abundance: few; v_gene: TRBV2; d_gene: TRBD1; CDR3nt: TGTGCCAGCTCACCACCAGACAGGGCGGCGGGCTACACCTTC; CDR3aa: CASSPPDRAAGYTF
j_gene: TRBJ2-7; abundance: many; v_gene: TRBV19; d_gene: .; CDR3nt: TGTGCCAGTGCGACGGCCGAATCCTACGAGCAGTACTTC; CDR3aa: CASATAESYEQYF
j_gene: TRBJ1-5; abundance: .; v_gene: TRBV11-1; d_gene: .; CDR3nt: TGTGCCAGCAGCTTCGCAGCCGGGACCCTTAGCAATCAGCCCCAGCATTTT; CDR3aa: CASSFAAGTLSNQPQHF